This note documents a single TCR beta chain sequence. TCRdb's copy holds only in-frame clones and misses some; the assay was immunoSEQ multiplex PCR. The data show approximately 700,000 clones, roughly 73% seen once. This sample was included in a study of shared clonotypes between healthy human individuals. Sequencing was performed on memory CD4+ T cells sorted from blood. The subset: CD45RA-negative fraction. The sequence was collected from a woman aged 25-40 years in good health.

The chain's CDR3 is CASSLRPGTGIDTDTQYF. CDR3 in DNA: TGTGCCAGCAGCCTTCGTCCCGGGACAGGGATTGACACAGATACGCAGTATTTT. This chain uses TRBV7-9 with TRBJ2-3; 9 positions match TRBD1. CDR3 length equals 18 residues. The J segment lost 2 bases and the V segment lost 5 bases, leaving 14 bases of the junction unmatched. Germline CDR1 is SEHNR and CDR2 is FQNEAQ (reference sequence).